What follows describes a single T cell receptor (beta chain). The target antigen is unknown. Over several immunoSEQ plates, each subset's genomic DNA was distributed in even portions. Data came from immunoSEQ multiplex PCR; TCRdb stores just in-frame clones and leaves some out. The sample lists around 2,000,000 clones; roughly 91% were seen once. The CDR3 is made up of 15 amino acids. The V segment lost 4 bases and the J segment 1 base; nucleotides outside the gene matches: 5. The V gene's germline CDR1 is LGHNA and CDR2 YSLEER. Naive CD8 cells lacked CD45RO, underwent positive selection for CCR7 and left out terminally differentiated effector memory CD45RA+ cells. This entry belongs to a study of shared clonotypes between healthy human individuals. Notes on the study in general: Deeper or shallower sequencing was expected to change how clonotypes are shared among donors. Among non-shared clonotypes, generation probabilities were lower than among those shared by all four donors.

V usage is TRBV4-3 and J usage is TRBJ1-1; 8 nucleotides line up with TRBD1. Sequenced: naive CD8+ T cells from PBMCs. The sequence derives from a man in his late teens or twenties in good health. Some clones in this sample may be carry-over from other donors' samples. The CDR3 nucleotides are TGCGCCAGCAGCCGTTCAGACAGGGGGAACACTGAAGCTTTCTTT. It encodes CASSRSDRGNTEAFF.